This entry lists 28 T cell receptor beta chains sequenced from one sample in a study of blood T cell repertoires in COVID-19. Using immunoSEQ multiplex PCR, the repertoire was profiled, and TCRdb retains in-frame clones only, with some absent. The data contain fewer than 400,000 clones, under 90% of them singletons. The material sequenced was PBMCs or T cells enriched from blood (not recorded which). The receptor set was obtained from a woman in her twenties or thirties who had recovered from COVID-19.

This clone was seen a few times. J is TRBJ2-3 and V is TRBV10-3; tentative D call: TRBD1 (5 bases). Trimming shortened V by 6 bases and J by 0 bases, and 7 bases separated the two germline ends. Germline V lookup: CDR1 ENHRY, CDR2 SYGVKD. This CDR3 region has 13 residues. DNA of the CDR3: TGTGCCATCAGGACAGCGAGCACAGATACGCAGTATTTT. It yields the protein CAIRTASTDTQYF.

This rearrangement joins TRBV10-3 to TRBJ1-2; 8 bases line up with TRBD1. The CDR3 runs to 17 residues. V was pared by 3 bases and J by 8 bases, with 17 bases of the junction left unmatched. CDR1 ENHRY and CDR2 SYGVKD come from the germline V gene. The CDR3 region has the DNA TGTGCCATCAGTGATTCGGTCCCTTCGCAGGGGGCTAGGGGCTACACCTTC. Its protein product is CAISDSVPSQGARGYTF.

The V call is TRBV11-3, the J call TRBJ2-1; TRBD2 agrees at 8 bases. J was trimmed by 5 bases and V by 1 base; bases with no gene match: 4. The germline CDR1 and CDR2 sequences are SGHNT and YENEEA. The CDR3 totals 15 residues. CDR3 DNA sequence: TGTGCCAGCAGCTTAGGGACTAGCAGGGACAATGAGCAGTTCTTC. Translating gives CASSLGTSRDNEQFF.

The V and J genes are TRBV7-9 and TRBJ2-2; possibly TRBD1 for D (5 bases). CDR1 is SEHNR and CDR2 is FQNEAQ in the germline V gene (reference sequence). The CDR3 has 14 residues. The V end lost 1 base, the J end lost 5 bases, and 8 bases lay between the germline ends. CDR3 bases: TGTGCCAGCAGCTTAGGGGGCACAACCGGGGAGCTGTTTTTT. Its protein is CASSLGGTTGELFF.

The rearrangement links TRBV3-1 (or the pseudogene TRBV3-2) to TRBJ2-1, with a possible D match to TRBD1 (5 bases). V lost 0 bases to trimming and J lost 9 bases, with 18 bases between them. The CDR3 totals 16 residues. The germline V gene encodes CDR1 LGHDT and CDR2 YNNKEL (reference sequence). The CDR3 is CASSQDRGAGSGEQFF. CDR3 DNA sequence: TGTGCCAGCAGCCAAGATCGTGGGGCCGGGTCGGGTGAGCAGTTCTTC.

The CDR3 DNA reads TGTGCCAGCAGCACGGGACTAGCGGGGGGAGAGACCCAGTACTTC. Translating gives CASSTGLAGGETQYF. The chain employs TRBV7-9 and TRBJ2-5; 15 bases line up with TRBD2. With V trimmed by 5 bases and J by 4 bases, 2 bases remained unmatched. Germline assignment: CDR1 SEHNR and CDR2 FQNEAQ (reference sequence). The length of the CDR3 is 15 residues.

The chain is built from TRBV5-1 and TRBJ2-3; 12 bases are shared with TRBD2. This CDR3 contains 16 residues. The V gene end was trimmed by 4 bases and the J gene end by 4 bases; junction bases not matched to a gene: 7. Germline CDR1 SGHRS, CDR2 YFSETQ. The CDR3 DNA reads TGCGCCAGCAGCACGTCTAGCGGGAGGGCCCCAGATACGCAGTATTTT. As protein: CASSTSSGRAPDTQYF.

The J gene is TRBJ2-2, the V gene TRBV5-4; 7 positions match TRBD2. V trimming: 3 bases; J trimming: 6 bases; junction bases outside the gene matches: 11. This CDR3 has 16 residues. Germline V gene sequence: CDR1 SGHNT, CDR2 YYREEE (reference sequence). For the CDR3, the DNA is TGTGCCAGCAGCTCGCGGTCCGGGGGGAAGGCCGGGGAGCTGTTTTTT. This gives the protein CASSSRSGGKAGELFF.

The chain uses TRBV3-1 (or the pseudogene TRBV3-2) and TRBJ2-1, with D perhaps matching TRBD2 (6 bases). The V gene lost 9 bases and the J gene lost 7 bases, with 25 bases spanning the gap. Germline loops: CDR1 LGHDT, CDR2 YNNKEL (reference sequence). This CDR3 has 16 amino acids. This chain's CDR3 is CASAPFRDSVANEQFF. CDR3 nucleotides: TGTGCCAGTGCTCCTTTCCGGGACTCTGTTGCAAATGAGCAGTTCTTC.

CDR3: CASSQDNSYNEQFF. In nucleotides, the CDR3 is TGTGCCAGCAGCCAAGACAACTCCTACAATGAGCAGTTCTTC. The chain is built from TRBV3-1 (or the pseudogene TRBV3-2) and TRBJ2-1; no clear D. V lost 0 bases and J lost 0, with 3 bases in between. The CDR3 has 14 amino acids. The germline gives CDR1 LGHDT, CDR2 YNNKEL (reference sequence).

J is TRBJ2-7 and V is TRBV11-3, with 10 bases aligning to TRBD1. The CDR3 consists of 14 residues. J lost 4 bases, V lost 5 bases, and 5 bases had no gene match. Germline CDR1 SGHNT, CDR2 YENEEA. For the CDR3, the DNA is TGTGCCAGCAGCCCGGGACAGGGGATGTACGAGCAGTACTTC. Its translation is CASSPGQGMYEQYF.

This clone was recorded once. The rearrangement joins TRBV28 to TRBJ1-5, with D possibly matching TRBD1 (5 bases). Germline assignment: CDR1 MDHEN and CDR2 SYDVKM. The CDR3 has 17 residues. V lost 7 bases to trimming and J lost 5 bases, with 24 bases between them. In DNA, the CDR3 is TGTGCCAGCACCCTCCCCCCCGGGCGACAGCACCATCAGCCCCAGCATTTT. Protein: CASTLPPGRQHHQPQHF.

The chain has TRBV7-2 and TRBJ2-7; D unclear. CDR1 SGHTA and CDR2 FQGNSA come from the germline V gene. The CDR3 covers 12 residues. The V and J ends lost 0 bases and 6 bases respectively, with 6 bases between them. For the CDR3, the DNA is TGTGCCAGCAGCTTAGCGATAGCCGAGCAGTACTTC. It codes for CASSLAIAEQYF.

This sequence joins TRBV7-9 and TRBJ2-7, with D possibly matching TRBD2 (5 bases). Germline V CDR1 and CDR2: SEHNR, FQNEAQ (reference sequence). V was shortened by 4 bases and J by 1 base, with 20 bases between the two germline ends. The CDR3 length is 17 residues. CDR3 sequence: CASSSGLADLKSYEQYF. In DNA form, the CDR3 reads TGTGCCAGCAGCTCTGGCTTGGCGGACTTAAAATCCTACGAGCAGTACTTC.

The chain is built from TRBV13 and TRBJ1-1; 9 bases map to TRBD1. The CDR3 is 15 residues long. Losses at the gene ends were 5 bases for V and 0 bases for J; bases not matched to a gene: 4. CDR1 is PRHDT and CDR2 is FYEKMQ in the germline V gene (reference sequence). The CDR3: CASSQGQGLNTEAFF. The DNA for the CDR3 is TGTGCCAGCAGCCAAGGACAGGGGTTGAACACTGAAGCTTTCTTT.

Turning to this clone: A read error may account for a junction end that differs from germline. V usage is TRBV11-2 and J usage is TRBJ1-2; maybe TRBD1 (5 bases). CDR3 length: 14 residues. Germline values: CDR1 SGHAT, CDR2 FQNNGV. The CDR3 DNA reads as TGTGCCAGCAGCTTGACCCAGGGTAACCATGGCTACACCTTC. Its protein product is CASSLTQGNHGYTF.

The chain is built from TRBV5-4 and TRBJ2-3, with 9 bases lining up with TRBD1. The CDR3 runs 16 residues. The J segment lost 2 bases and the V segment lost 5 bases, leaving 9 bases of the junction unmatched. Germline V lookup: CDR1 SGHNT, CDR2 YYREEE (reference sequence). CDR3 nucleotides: TGTGCCAGCAGACCTTCGAGGGACAGGGACACAGATACGCAGTATTTT. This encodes CASRPSRDRDTDTQYF.

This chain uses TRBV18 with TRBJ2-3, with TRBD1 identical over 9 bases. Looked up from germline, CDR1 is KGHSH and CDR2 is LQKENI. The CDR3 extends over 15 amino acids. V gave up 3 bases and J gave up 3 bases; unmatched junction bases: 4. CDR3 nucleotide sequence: TGTGCCAGCTCACCGGGGACAGGGAGTACAGATACGCAGTATTTT. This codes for CASSPGTGSTDTQYF.

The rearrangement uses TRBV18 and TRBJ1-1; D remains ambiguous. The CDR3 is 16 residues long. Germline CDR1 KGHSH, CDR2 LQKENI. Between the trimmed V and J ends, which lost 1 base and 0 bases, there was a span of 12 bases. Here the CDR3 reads CASSPRGGPMNTEAFF. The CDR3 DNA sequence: TGTGCCAGCTCACCACGGGGAGGTCCGATGAACACTGAAGCTTTCTTT.

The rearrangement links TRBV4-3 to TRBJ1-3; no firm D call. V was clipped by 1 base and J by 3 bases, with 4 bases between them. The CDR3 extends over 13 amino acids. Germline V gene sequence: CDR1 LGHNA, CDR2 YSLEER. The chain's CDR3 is CASSQGGGNTIYF. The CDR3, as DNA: TGCGCCAGCAGCCAAGGCGGTGGAAACACCATATATTTT.

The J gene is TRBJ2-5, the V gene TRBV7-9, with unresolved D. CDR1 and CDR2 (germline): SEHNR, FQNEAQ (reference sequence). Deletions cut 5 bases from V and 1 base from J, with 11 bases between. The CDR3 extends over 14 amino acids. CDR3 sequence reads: CASSQLNVQETQYF. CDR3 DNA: TGTGCCAGCAGCCAACTAAACGTCCAAGAGACCCAGTACTTC.

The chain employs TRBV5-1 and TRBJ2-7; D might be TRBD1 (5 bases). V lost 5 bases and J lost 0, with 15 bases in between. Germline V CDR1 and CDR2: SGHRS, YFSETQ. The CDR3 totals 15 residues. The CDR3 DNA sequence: TGCGCCAGCAGTCTTAGGGGCAGGAGCTCCTACGAGCAGTACTTC. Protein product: CASSLRGRSSYEQYF.

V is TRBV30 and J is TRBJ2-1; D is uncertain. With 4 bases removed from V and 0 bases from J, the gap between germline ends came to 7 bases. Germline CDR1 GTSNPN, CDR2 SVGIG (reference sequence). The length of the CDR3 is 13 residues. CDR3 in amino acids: CAWKRVSYNEQFF. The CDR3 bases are TGTGCCTGGAAGAGAGTCTCCTACAATGAGCAGTTCTTC.

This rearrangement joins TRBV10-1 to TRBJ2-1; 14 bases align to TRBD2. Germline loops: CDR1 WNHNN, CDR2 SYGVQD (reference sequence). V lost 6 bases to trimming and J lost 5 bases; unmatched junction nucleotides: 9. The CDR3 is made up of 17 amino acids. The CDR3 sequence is CASSTDRGLAGDNEQFF. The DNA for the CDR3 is TGCGCCAGCAGCACCGACAGGGGACTAGCGGGAGACAATGAGCAGTTCTTC.

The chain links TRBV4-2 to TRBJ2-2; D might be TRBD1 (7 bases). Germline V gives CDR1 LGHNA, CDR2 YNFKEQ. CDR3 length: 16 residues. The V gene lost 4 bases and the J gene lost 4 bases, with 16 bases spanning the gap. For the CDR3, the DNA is TGTGCCAGCAGCCGTTCCAGGGGGGAAGGCACCGGGGAGCTGTTTTTT. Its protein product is CASSRSRGEGTGELFF.

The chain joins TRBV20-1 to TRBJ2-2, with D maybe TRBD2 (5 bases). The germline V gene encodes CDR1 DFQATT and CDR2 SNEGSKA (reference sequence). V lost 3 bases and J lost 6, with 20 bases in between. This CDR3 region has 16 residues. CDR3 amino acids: CSASATSAYGAGELFF. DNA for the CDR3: TGCAGTGCTAGTGCTACTAGTGCCTACGGCGCCGGGGAGCTGTTTTTT.

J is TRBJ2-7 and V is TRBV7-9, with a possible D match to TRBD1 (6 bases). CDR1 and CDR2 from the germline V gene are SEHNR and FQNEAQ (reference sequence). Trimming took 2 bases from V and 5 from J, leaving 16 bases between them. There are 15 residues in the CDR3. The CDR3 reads CASSLSPGAGDEQYF. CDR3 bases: TGTGCCAGCAGCTTAAGCCCAGGGGCCGGGGACGAGCAGTACTTC. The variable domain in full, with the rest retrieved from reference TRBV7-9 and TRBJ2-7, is DTGVSQNPRHKITKRGQNVTFRCDPISEHNRLYWYRQTLGQGPEFLTYFQNEAQLEKSRLLSDRFSAERPKGSFSTLEIQRTEQGDSAMYLCASSLSPGAGDEQYFGPGTRLTVT.

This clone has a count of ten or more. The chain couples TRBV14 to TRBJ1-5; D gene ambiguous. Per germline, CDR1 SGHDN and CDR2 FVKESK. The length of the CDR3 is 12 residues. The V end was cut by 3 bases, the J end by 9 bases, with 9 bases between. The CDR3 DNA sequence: TGTGCCAGCAGCCAGGCGGTCGGGCCCCAGCATTTT. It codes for CASSQAVGPQHF.